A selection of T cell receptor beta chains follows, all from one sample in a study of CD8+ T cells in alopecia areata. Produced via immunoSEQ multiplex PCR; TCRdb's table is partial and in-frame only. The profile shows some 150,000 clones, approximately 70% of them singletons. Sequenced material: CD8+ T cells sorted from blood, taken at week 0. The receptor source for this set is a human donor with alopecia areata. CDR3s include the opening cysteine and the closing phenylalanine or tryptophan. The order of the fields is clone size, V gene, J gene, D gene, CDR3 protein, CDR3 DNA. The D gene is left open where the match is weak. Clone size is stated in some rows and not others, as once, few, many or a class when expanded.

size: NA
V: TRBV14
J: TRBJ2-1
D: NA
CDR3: CASSLSPAEQFF
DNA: TGTGCCAGCAGCCTAAGTCCTGCGGAGCAGTTCTTC

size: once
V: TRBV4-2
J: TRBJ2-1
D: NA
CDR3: CASSQISPGTSNNEQFF
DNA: TGTGCCAGCAGCCAAATCTCCCCCGGGACCAGCAACAATGAGCAGTTCTTC

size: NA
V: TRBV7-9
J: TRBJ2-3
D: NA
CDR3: CASSFSGSTDTQYF
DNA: TGTGCCAGCAGCTTTTCGGGGAGCACAGATACGCAGTATTTT

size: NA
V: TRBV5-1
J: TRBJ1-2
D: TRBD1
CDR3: CASSGRTGGAWGYTF
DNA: TGCGCCAGCAGCGGAAGGACAGGGGGCGCTTGGGGCTACACCTTC

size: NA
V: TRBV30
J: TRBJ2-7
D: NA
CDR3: CAWQTGYEQYF
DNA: TGTGCCTGGCAGACGGGCTACGAGCAGTACTTC

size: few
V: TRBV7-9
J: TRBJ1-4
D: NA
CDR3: CASSSLQVRGEKLFF
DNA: TGTGCCAGCAGCTCCCTGCAGGTTCGTGGAGAAAAACTGTTTTTT

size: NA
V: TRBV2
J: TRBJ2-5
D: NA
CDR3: CASSAEPTQYF
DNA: TGTGCCAGCAGTGCGGAGCCGACCCAGTACTTC

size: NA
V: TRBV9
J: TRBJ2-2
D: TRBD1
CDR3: CASSGGTGFAGELFF
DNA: TGTGCCAGCAGCGGCGGGACAGGGTTCGCCGGGGAGCTGTTTTTT

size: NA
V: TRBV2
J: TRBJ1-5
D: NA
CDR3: CASRGPRDSYSNQPQHF
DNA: TGTGCCAGCAGGGGACCCCGTGACAGTTATAGCAATCAGCCCCAGCATTTT

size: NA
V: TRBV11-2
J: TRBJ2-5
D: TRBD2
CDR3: CASSPTSDSRTQYF
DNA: TGTGCCAGCAGCCCGACTAGCGACTCGAGGACCCAGTACTTC

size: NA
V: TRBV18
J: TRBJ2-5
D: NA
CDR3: CASSPRFRESPTETQYF
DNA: TGTGCCAGCTCACCAAGATTCCGGGAGAGTCCCACAGAGACCCAGTACTTC

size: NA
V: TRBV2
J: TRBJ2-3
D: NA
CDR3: CAIIPSTAATSTDTQYF
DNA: TGTGCCATAATTCCTTCAACGGCGGCCACTAGCACAGATACGCAGTATTTT

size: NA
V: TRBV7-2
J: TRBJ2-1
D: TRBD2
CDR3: CASSFGLAVYNEQFF
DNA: TGTGCCAGCAGCTTTGGACTAGCAGTTTACAATGAGCAGTTCTTC

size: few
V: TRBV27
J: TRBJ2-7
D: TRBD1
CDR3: CASSPGTGGFYEQYF
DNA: TGTGCCAGCAGTCCCGGGACAGGGGGGTTCTACGAGCAGTACTTC

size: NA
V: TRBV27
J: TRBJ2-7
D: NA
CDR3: CASSLDYLQYEQYF
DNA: TGTGCCAGCAGTCTCGACTACCTACAGTACGAGCAGTACTTC

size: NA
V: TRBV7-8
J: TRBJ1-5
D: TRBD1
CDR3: CASSRQGREPQHF
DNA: TGTGCCAGCAGCCGACAGGGGAGGGAGCCCCAGCATTTT

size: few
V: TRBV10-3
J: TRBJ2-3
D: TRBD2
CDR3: CAISVPGLGADTQYF
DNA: TGTGCCATCAGTGTGCCGGGACTAGGAGCAGATACGCAGTATTTT

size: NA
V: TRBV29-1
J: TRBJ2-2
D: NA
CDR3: CSVAWGLRTGELFF
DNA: TGCAGCGTTGCCTGGGGCCTGAGGACCGGGGAGCTGTTTTTT

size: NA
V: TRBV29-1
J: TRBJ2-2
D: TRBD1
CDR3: CSVERGQVGELFF
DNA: TGCAGCGTCGAAAGAGGACAGGTGGGGGAGCTGTTTTTT

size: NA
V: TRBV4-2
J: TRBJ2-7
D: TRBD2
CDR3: CASSQGRLGTTYEQYF
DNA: TGTGCCAGCAGTCAAGGGAGGTTAGGGACTACCTACGAGCAGTACTTC

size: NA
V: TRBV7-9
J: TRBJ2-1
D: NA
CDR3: CASSLVTHEQFF
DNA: TGTGCCAGCAGCTTAGTGACGCATGAGCAGTTCTTC

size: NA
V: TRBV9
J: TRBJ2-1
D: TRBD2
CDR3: CASNPGGHEQFF
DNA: TGTGCCAGCAACCCGGGGGGGCATGAGCAGTTCTTC

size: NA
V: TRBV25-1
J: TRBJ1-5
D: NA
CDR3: CASSDSHHQPQHF
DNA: TGTGCCAGCAGTGACTCACACCATCAGCCCCAGCATTTT

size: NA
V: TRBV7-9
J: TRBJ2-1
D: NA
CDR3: CASSLVWGFNNEQFF
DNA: TGTGCCAGCAGCTTAGTGTGGGGCTTCAACAATGAGCAGTTCTTC

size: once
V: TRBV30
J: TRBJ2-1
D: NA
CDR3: CAWRGGDRRGDNEQFF
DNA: TGTGCCTGGCGAGGGGGCGACAGGCGCGGGGACAATGAGCAGTTCTTC

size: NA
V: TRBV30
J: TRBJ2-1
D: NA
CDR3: CAWSVNWRAEQFF
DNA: TGTGCCTGGAGTGTAAATTGGCGGGCAGAGCAGTTCTTC

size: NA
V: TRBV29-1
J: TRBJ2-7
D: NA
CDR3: CSARGDGRFYEQYF
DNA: TGCAGCGCCCGAGGGGACGGAAGATTCTACGAGCAGTACTTC

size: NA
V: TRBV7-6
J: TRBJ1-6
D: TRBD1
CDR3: CASSFIAGGNSPLHF
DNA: TGTGCCAGCAGCTTCATAGCAGGGGGTAATTCACCCCTCCACTTT

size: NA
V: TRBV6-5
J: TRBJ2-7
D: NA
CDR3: CASSYSRTVVTYEQYF
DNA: TGTGCCAGCAGTTACTCTCGGACTGTGGTAACCTACGAGCAGTACTTC

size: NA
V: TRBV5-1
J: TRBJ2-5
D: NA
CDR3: CASSLIRKPQETQYF
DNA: TGCGCCAGCAGCTTAATCCGGAAGCCCCAAGAGACCCAGTACTTC

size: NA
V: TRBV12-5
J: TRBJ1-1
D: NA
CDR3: CASGPWAMNTEAFF
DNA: TGTGCTAGTGGTCCGTGGGCCATGAACACTGAAGCTTTCTTT

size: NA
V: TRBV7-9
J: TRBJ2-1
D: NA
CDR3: CATEGRGYNEQFF
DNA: TGTGCCACCGAGGGGCGGGGCTACAATGAGCAGTTCTTC

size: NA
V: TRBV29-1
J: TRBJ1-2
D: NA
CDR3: CSVERRGRTRNGYTF
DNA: TGCAGCGTTGAAAGGCGGGGACGGACAAGGAATGGCTACACCTTC

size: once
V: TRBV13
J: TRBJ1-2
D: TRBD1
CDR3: CASSLGARGLQGGYTF
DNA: TGTGCCAGCAGCTTAGGTGCCAGGGGGCTTCAGGGTGGCTACACCTTC

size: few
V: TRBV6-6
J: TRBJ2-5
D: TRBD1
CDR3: CASSSNQDRAETQYF
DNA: TGTGCCAGCAGCTCAAACCAGGACAGGGCTGAGACCCAGTACTTC

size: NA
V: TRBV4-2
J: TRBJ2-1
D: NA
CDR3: CASSLSSNEQFF
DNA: TGTGCCAGCAGCCTCAGCAGCAATGAGCAGTTCTTC

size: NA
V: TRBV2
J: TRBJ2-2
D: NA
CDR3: CASSETGELFF
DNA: TGTGCCTCATCGGAGACCGGGGAGCTGTTTTTT

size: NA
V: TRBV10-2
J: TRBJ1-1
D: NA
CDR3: CASILDGNMNTEAFF
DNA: TGCGCCAGCATCCTCGACGGGAATATGAACACTGAAGCTTTCTTT

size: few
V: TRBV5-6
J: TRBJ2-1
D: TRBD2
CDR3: CASSLPGGEQFF
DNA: TGTGCCAGCAGCTTGCCGGGAGGCGAGCAGTTCTTC

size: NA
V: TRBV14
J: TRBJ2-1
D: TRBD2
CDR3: CASSHRSTSGNYNEQFF
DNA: TGTGCCAGCAGCCATCGGTCGACTAGCGGTAACTACAATGAGCAGTTCTTC

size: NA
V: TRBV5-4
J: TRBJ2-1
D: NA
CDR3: CASSLGGDSYNEQFF
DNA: TGTGCCAGCAGCTTGGGGGGTGATAGTTACAATGAGCAGTTCTTC

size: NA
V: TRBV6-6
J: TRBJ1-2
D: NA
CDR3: CASSTGSWGGYTF
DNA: TGTGCCAGCAGTACAGGGAGTTGGGGCGGCTACACCTTC

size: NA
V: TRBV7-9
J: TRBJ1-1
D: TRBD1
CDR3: CASSHGQGHTEAFF
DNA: TGTGCCAGCAGCCACGGACAGGGACACACTGAAGCTTTCTTT

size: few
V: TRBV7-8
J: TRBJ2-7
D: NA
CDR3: CASSLGTYEQYF
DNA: TGTGCCAGCAGCTTAGGGACCTACGAGCAGTACTTC

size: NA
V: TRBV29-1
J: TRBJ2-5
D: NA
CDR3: CSVSPEETQYF
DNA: TGCAGCGTTTCCCCAGAAGAGACCCAGTACTTC

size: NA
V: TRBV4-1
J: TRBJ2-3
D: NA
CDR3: CASSPQPWDTQYF
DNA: TGCGCCAGCAGCCCCCAGCCCTGGGATACGCAGTATTTT

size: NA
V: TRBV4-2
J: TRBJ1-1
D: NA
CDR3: CASSQALQGNTEAFF
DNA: TGTGCCAGCAGCCAAGCTTTACAGGGGAACACTGAAGCTTTCTTT

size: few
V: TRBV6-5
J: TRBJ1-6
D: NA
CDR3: CASTWRQGSSPLHF
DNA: TGTGCCAGCACGTGGAGGCAGGGTAGTTCACCCCTCCACTTT